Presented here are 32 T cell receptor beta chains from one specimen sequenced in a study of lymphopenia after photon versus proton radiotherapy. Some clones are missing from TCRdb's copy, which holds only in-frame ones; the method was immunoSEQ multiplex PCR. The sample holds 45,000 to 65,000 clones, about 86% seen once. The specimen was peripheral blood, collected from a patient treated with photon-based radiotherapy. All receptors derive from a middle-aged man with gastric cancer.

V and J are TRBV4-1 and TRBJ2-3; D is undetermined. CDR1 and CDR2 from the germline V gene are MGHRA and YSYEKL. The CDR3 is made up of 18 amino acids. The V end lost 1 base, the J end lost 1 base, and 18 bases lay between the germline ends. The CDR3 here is CASSQATGRLGGTDTQYF. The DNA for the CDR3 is TGCGCCAGCAGCCAAGCTACCGGCAGGTTAGGTGGCACAGATACGCAGTATTTT.

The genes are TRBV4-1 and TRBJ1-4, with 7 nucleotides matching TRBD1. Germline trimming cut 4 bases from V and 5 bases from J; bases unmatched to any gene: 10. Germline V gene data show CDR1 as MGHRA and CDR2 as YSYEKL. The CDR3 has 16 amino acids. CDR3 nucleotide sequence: TGCGCCAGCAGCCCGAGGAGCGCAGGGGGGAATGAAAAACTGTTTTTT. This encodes CASSPRSAGGNEKLFF.

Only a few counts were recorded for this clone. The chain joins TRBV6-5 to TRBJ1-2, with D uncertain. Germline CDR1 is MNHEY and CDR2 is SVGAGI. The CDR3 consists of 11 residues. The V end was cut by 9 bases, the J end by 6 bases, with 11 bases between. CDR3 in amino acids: CASMTRDGYTF. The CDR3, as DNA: TGTGCCAGTATGACGAGGGATGGCTACACCTTC.

CDR3 protein: CASSQEKRGDEQFF. Here the CDR3 DNA reads TGTGCCAGCAGCCAAGAGAAGAGAGGGGATGAGCAGTTCTTC. V and J are TRBV14 and TRBJ2-1; D possibly uses TRBD1 or TRBD2 (5 bases each). This CDR3 is built from 14 residues. The V end was cut by 0 bases, the J end by 8 bases, with 11 bases between. Germline assignment: CDR1 SGHDN and CDR2 FVKESK.

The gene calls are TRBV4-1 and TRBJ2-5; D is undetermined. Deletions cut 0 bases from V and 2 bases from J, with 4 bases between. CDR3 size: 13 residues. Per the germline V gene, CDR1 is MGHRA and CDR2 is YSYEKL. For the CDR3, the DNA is TGCGCCAGCAGCCAAGATGGACAAGAGACCCAGTACTTC. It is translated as CASSQDGQETQYF.

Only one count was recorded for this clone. The CDR3 region is CAWNPGLANEKLFF. Written as DNA, the CDR3 is TGTGCCTGGAACCCAGGGTTGGCTAATGAAAAACTGTTTTTT. V gene TRBV30 combines with J gene TRBJ1-4, with D perhaps TRBD1 (5 bases). Trimming cost V 4 bases and J 3 bases, with 12 bases left between them. The CDR3 is made up of 14 amino acids. CDR1 GTSNPN and CDR2 SVGIG come from the germline V gene (reference sequence).

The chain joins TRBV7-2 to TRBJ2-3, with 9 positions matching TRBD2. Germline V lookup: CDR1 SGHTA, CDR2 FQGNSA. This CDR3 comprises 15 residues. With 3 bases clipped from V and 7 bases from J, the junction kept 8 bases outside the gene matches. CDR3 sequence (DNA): TGTGCCAGCAGCTTCTTTAGCGGGAGATCATATACGCAGTATTTT. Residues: CASSFFSGRSYTQYF.

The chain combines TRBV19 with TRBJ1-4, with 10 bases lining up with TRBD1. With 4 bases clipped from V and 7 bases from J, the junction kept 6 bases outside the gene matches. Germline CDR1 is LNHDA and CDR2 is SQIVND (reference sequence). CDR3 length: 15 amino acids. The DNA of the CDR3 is TGTGCCAGTAGTACGACAGGGGGCGCAGGTGAAAAACTGTTTTTT. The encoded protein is CASSTTGGAGEKLFF.

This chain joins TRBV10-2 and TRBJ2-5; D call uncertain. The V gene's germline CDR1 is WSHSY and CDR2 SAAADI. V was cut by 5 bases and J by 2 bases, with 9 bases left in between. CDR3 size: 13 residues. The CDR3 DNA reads TGCGCCAGCAGTCAGCGATCACAAGAGACCCAGTACTTC. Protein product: CASSQRSQETQYF.

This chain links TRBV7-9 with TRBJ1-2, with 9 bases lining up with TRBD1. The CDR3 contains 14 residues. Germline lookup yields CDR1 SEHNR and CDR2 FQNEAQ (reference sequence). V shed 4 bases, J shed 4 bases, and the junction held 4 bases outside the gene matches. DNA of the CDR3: TGTGCCAGCAGCTCGGAGACAGGGGGCTATGGCTACACCTTC. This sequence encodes CASSSETGGYGYTF.

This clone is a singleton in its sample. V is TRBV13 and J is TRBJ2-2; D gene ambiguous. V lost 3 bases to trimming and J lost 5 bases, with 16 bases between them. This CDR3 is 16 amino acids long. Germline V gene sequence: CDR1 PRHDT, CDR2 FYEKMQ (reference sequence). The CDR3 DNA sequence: TGTGCCAGCAGCTTCCCAGGTCGGAGAGGAACCGGGGAGCTGTTTTTT. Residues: CASSFPGRRGTGELFF.

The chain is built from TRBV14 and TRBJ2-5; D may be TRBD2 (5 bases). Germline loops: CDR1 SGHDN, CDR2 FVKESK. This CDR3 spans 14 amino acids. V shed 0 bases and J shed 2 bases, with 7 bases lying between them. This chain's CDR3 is CASSQEDWQETQYF. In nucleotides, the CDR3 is TGTGCCAGCAGCCAAGAGGACTGGCAAGAGACCCAGTACTTC.

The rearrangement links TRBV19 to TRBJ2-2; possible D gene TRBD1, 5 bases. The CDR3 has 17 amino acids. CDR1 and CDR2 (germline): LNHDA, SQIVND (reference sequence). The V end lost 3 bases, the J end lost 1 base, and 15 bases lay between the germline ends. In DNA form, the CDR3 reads TGTGCCAGTAGTATCCCTCGCACCGACAGGAACACCGGGGAGCTGTTTTTT. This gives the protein CASSIPRTDRNTGELFF.

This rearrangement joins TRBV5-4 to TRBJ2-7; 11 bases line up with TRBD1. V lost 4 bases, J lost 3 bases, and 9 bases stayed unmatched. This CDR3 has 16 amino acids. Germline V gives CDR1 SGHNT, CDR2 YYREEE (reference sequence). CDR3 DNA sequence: TGTGCCAGCAGCAAACCGGGACAGGGGGGACTCTACGAGCAGTACTTC. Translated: CASSKPGQGGLYEQYF.

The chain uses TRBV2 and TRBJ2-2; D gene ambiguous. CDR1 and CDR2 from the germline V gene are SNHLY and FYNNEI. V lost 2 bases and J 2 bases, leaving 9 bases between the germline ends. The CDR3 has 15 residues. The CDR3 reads CASSERALNTGELFF. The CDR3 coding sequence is TGTGCCAGCAGTGAACGCGCCCTAAACACCGGGGAGCTGTTTTTT.

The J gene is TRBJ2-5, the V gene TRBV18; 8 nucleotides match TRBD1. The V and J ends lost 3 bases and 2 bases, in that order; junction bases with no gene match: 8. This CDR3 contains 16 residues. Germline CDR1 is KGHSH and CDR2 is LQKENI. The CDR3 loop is CASSPYGTGGQETQYF. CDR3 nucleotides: TGTGCCAGCTCACCCTACGGGACAGGCGGACAAGAGACCCAGTACTTC. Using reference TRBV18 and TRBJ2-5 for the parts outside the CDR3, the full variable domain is NAGVMQNPRHLVRRRGQEARLRCSPMKGHSHVYWYRQLPEEGLKFMVYLQKENIIDESGMPKERFSAEFPKEGPSILRIQQVVRGDSAAYFCASSPYGTGGQETQYFGPGTRLLVL.

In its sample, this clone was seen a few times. The CDR3 DNA is TGTGCCAGCAGCCAAGAATGGGCTGGCTCCTACGAGCAGTACTTC. Its protein product is CASSQEWAGSYEQYF. The chain couples TRBV4-2 to TRBJ2-7; no clear D. The length of the CDR3 is 15 residues. The ends were cut back, 0 bases at V and 0 bases at J, with 9 bases in the middle. Germline V CDR1 and CDR2: LGHNA, YNFKEQ.

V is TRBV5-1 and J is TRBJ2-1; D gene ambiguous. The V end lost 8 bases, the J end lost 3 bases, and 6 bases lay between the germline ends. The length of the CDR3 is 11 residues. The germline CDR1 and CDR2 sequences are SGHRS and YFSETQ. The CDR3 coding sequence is TGCGCCAGTGGGGACTACAATGAGCAGTTCTTC. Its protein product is CASGDYNEQFF.

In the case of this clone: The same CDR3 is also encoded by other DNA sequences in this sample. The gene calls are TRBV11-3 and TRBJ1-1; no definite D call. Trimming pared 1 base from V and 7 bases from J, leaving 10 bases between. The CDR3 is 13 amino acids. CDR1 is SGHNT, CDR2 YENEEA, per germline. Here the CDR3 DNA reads TGTGCCAGCAGCTTAGGGGGAAGTGGTGAAGCTTTCTTT. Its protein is CASSLGGSGEAFF.

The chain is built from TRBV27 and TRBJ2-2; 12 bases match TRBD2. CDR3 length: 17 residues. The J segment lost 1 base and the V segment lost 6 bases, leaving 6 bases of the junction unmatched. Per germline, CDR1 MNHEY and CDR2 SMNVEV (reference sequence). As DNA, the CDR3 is TGTGCCAGCAGCCAGGGGACTAGCGGGCAGAACACCGGGGAGCTGTTTTTT. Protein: CASSQGTSGQNTGELFF.

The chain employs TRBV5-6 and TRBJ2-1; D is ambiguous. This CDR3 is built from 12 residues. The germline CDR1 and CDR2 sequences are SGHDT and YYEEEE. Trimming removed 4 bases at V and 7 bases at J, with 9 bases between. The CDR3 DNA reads TGTGCCAGCAGCCACGTCGTAAATGAGCAGTTCTTC. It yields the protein CASSHVVNEQFF.

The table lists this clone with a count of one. CDR3 DNA sequence: TGTGCCAGCAGTTACTCTGGGACAGCCCCACGGCCCCAGCATTTT. Translation gives CASSYSGTAPRPQHF. The rearrangement uses TRBV6-5 and TRBJ1-5; TRBD1 matches 7 bases. V lost 0 bases and J lost 9; bases outside the gene matches: 8. The germline V gene encodes CDR1 MNHEY and CDR2 SVGAGI. The length of the CDR3 is 15 residues.

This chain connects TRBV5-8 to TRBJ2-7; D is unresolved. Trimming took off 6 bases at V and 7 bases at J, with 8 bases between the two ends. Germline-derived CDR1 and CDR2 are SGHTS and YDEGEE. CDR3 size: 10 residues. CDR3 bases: TGTGCCAGCACTTCCCTGGAGCAGTACTTC. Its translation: CASTSLEQYF.

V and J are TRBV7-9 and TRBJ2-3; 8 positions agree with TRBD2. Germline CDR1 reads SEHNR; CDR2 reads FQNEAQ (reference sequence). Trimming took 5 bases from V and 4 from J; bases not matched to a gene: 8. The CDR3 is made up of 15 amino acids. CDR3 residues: CASSPRVAGPDTQYF. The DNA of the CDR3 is TGTGCCAGCAGCCCCCGGGTAGCGGGACCAGATACGCAGTATTTT.

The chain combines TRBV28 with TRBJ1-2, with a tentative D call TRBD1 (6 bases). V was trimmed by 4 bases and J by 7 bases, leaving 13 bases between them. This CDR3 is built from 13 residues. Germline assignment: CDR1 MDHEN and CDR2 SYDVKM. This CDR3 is CASSSTGKFGYTF. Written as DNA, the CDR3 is TGTGCCAGCAGTTCAACAGGGAAGTTTGGCTACACCTTC.

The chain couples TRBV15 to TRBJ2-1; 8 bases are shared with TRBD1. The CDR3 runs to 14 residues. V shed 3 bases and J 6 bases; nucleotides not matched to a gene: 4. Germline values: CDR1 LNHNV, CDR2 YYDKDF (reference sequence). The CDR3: CATSRTGVPNEQFF. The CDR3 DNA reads TGTGCCACCAGCAGGACAGGGGTCCCCAATGAGCAGTTCTTC.

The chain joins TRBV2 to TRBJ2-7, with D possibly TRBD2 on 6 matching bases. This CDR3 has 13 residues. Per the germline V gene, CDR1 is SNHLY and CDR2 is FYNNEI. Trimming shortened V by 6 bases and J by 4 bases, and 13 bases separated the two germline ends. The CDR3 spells CASREGRYYEQYF. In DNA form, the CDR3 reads TGTGCCAGCAGGGAGGGACGGTATTACGAGCAGTACTTC.

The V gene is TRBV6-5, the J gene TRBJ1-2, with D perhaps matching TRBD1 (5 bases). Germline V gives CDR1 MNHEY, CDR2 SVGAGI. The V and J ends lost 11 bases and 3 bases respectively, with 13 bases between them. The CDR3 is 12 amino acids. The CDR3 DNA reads TGTGCCTCCCGTGGGGGTCACTATGGCTACACCTTC. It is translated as CASRGGHYGYTF.

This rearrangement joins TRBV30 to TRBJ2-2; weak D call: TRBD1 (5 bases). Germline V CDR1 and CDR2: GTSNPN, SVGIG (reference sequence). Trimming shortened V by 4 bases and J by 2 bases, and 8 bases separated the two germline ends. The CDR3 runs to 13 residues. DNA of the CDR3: TGTGCCTGGAAAAGGGGTAACACCGGGGAGCTGTTTTTT. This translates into CAWKRGNTGELFF.

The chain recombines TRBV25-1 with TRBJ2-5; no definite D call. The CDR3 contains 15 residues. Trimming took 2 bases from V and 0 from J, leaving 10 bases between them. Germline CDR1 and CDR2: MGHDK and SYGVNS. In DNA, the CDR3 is TGTGCCAGCAGTGAACTTACAGCGTACCAAGAGACCCAGTACTTC. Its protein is CASSELTAYQETQYF. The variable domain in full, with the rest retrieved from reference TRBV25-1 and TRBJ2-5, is EADIYQTPRYLVIGTGKKITLECSQTMGHDKMYWYQQDPGMELHLIHYSYGVNSTEKGDLSSESTVSRIRTEHFPLTLESARPSHTSQYLCASSELTAYQETQYFGPGTRLLVL.

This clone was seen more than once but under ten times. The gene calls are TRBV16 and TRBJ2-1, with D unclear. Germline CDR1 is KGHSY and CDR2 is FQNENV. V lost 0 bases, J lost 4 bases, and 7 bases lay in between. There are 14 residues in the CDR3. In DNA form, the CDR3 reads TGTGCCAGCAGCCAATCAGGGCGGTACAATGAGCAGTTCTTC. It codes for CASSQSGRYNEQFF.

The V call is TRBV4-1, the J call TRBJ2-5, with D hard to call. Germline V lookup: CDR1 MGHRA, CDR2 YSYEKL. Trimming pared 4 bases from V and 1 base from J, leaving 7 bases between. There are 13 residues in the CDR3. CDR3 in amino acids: CASSRGPQETQYF. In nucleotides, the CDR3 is TGCGCCAGCAGCCGGGGTCCCCAAGAGACCCAGTACTTC.